This TCR beta chain was sequenced during a study of cytomegalovirus exposure and HLA in healthy donors. Regarding the study as a whole: Later, an analysis found that common viral pathogens appeared to be linked with several of the most significant clusters. In a later analysis, specific HLA alleles were associated with approximately 17,000 TCR beta sequences at a 0.05 false discovery rate. As a later analysis showed, a missense DCLRE1C variant was linked to trimming of TCR beta V- and J-genes. By a later analysis, the bulk of CMV-associated TCR beta chains appeared HLA-restricted.

Worth noting for this clone: Its antigen is currently unknown.

The V segment lost 4 bases and the J segment 0 bases; nucleotides outside the gene matches: 5. Germline values: CDR1 SGHTA, CDR2 FQGTGA. The CDR3 runs 16 residues. Researchers ran the PCR with 60 Vbeta and 13 Jbeta primers. Profiling relied on immunoSEQ multiplex PCR, and the TCRdb table lists in-frame clones only, not all of them. The table records fewer than 200,000 clones, roughly 85% of them present only once. The receptor's source is a man between 18 and 35 years old in good health and CMV-seropositive. Sequenced material: PBMCs. This chain links TRBV7-3 with TRBJ2-1; 8 bases match TRBD1. CDR3 nucleotides: TGTGCCAGCAGCTCCCCCGGGACAGGCTCCTACAATGAGCAGTTCTTC. Protein: CASSSPGTGSYNEQFF.